Sequencing of this T cell receptor (beta chain) was carried out in a study of radiotherapy plus CTLA-4 blockade in lung cancer. The table came from immunoSEQ multiplex PCR; TCRdb's copy has only in-frame clones and leaves some out. The sample holds 50,000 to 60,000 clones, roughly 79% seen once. The CDR3 has 14 amino acids. Germline V gene lookup returns CDR1 LNHDA and CDR2 SQIVND (reference sequence). J lost 5 bases, V lost 2 bases, and 5 bases had no gene match. This chain uses TRBV19 with TRBJ2-7; 8 bases match TRBD2. Source: peripheral blood, taken from a patient treated with radiotherapy plus ipilimumab. This clonotype originated in a human donor with non-small cell lung cancer whose response to radiotherapy plus ipilimumab could not be evaluated. The CDR3 bases are TGTGCCAGTAGTATATCCCCAGCGGGAGACGAGCAGTACTTC. Its translation is CASSISPAGDEQYF.